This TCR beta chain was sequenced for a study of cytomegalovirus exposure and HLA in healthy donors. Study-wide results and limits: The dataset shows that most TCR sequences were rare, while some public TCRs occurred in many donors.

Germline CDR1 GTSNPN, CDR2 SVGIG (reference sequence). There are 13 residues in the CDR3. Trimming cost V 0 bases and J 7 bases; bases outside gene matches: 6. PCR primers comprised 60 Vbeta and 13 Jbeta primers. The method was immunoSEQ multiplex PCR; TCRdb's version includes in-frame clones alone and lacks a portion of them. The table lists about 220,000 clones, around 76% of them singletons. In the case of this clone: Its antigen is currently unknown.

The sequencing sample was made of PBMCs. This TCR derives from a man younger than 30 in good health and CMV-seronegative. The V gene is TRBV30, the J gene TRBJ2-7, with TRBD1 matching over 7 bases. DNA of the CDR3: TGTGCCTGGAGTGTAATGACAGGGTCGGAGCAGTACTTC. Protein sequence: CAWSVMTGSEQYF.